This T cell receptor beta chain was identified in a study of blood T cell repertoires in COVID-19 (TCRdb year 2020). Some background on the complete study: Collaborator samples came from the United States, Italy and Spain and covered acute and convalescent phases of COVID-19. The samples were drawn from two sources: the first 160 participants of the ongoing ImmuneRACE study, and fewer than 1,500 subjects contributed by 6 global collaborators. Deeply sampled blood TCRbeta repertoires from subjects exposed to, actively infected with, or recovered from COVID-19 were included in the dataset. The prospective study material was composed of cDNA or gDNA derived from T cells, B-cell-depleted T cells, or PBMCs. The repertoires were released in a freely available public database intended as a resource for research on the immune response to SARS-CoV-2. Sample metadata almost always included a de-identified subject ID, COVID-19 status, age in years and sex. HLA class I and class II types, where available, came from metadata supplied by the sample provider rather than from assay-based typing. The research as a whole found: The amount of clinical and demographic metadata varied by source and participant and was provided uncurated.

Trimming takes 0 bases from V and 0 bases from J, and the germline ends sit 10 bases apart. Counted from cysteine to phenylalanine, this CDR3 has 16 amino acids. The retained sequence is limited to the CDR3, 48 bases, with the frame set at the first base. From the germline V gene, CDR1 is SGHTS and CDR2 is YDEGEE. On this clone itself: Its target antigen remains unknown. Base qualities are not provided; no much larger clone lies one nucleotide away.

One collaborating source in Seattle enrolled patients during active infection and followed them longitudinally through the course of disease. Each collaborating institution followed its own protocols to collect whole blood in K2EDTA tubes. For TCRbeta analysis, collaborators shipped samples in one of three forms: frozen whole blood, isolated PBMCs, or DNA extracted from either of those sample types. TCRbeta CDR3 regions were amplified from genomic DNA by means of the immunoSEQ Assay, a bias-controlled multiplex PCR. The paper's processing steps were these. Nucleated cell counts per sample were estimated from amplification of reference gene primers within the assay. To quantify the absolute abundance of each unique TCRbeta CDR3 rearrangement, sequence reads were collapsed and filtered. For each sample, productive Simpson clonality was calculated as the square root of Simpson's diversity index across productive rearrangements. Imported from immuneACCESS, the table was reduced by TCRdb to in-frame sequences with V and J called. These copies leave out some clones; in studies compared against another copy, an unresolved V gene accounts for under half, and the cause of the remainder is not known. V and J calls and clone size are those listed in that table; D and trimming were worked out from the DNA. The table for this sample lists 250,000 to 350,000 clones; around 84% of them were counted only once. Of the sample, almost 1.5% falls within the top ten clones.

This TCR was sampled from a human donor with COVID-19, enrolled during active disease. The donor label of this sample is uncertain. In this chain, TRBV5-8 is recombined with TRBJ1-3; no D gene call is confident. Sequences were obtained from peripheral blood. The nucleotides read TGTGCCAGCAGCTTGGAGAGGGCCTCCTCTGGAAACACCATATATTTT. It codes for CASSLERASSGNTIYF.